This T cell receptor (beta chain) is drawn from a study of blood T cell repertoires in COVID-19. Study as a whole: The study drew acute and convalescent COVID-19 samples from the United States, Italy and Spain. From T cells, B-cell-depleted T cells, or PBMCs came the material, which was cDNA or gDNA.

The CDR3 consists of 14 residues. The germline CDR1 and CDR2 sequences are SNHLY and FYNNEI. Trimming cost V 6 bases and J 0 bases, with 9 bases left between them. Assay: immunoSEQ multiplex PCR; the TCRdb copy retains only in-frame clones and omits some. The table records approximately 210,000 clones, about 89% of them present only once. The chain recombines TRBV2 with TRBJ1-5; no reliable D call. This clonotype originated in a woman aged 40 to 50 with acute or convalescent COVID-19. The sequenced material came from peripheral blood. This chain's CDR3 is CASSAQDSNQPQHF. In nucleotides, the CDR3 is TGTGCCAGCAGCGCGCAGGATAGCAATCAGCCCCAGCATTTT.